The entry that follows covers one T cell receptor beta chain sequence. Its antigen is as yet unknown. The data were taken from a study of Ad26.COV2.S vaccination and SARS-CoV-2 variants. Findings and caveats of the study: There was reportedly substantial breadth in spike-specific CD8+ and CD4+ T cell responses after vaccination.

Regarding treatment: around 19 received Ad26.COV2.S at low or high dose, single or two shots; several received placebo; per-sample allocation not given. All samples were drawn on day 63, counting from the first vaccine or placebo injection. Clones were sequenced by immunoSEQ multiplex PCR, and TCRdb holds only the in-frame ones, with some missing. The table shows about 390,000 clones, with more than 85% occurring only once. The origin of this receptor is a person between 18 and 65 years old who received the Ad26.COV2.S COVID-19 vaccine or a placebo. The sample consisted of peripheral blood, taken in a trial of Ad26.COV2.S vaccine versus placebo.

The CDR3 sequence: CASSIRSGIDTGELFF. For the CDR3, the DNA is TGTGCCAGCAGCATTAGATCGGGAATCGACACCGGGGAGCTGTTTTTT. The chain combines TRBV9 with TRBJ2-2; a weak D match, TRBD2 (5 bases). V was trimmed by 4 bases and J by 3 bases, leaving 16 bases between them. Per the germline V gene, CDR1 is SGDLS and CDR2 is YYNGEE. There are 16 residues in the CDR3.